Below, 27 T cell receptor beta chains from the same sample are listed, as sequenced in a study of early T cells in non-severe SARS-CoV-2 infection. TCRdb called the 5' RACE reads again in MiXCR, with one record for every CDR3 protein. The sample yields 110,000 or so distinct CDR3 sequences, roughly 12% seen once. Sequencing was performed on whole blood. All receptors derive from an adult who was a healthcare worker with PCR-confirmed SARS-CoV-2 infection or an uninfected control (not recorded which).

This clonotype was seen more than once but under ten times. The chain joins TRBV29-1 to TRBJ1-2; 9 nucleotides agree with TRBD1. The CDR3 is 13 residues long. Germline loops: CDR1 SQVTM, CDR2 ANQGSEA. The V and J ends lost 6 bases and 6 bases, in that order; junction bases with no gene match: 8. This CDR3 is CSVDNRGQDGYTF. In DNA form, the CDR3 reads TGCAGCGTGGATAACAGGGGGCAGGATGGCTACACCTTC.

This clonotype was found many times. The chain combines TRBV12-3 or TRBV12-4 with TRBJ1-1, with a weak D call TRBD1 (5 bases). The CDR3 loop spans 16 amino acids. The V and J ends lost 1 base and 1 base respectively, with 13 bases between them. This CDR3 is CASSLVAGDPNTEAFF. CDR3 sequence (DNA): TGTGCCAGCAGTTTAGTGGCGGGGGACCCGAACACTGAAGCTTTCTTT.

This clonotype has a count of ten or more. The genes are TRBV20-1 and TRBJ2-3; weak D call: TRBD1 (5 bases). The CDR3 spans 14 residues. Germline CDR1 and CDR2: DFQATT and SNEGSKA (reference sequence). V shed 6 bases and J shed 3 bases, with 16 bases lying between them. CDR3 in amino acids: CSARQGIGTDTQYF. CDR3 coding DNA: TGCAGTGCCCGGCAGGGTATAGGTACAGATACGCAGTATTTT.

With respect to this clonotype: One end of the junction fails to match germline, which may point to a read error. CDR3 nucleotides: TGCAGCGTTGTTGGGGGAGTCGGGGTGCTGTTTTTT. Its protein product is CSVVGGVGVLFF. V gene TRBV29-1 combines with J gene TRBJ2-2, with D perhaps given as TRBD1 or TRBD2 (5 bases each). CDR1 is SQVTM, CDR2 ANQGSEA, per germline. The CDR3 is 12 residues long.

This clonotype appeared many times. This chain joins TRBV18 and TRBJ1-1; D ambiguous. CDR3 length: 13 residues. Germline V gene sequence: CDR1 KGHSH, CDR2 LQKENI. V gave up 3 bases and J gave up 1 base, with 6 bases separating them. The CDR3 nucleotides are TGTGCCAGCTCACCTTACCAGAACACTGAAGCTTTCTTT. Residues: CASSPYQNTEAFF.

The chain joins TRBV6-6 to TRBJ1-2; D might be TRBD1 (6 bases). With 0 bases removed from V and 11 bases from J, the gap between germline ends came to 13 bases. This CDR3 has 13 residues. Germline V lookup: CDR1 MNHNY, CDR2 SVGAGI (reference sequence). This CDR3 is CASSYSPNRDYTF. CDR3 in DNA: TGTGCCAGCAGTTACTCCCCCAACAGGGATTACACCTTC.

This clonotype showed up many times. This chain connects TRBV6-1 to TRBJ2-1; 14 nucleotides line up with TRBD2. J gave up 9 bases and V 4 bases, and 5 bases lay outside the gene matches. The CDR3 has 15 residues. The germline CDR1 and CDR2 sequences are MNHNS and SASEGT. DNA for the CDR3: TGTGCCAGCAGTGGACTAGCGGGAGGGTTAGCTGAGCAGTTCTTC. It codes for CASSGLAGGLAEQFF.

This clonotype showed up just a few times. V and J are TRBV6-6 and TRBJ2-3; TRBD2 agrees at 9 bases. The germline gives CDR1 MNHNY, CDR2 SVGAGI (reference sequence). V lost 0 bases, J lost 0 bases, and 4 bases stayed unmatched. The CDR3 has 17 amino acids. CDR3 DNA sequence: TGTGCCAGCAGTTACTCCCCGAGCGGGGGGAGCACAGATACGCAGTATTTT. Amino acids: CASSYSPSGGSTDTQYF.

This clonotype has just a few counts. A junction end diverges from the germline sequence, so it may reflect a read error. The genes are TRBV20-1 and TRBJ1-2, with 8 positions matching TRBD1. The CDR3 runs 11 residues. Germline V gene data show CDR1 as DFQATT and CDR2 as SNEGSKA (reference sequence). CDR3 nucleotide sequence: TGCAGTGCTAGGGACAGGGTTTTTTTAAACTTC. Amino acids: CSARDRVFLNF.

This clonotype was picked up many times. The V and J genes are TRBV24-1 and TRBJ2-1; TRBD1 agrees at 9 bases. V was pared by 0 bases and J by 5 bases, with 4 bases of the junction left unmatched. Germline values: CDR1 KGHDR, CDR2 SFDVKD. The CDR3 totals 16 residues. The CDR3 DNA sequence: TGTGCCACCAGTGATTTGGGACAGGGGAGGGACAATGAGCAGTTCTTC. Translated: CATSDLGQGRDNEQFF.

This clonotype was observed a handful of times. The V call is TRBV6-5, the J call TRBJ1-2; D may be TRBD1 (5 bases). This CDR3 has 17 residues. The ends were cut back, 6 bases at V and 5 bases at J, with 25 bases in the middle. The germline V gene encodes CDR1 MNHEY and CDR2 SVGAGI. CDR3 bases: TGTGCCAGCAGCCTTGGAGGACACCCCTCTTTGGGGTATGGCTACACCTTC. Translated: CASSLGGHPSLGYGYTF.

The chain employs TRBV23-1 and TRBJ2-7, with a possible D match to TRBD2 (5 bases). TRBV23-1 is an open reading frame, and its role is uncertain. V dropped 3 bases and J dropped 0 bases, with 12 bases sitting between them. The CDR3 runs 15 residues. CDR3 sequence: CASSHETGSSYEQYF. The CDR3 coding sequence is TGCGCCAGCAGTCACGAGACGGGGAGCTCCTACGAGCAGTACTTC.

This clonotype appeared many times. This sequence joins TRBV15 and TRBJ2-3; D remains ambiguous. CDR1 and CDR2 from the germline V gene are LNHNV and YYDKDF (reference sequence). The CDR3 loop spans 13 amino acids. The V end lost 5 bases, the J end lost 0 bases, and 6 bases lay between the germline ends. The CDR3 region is CATSDPSTDTQYF. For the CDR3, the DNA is TGTGCCACCAGCGACCCTAGCACAGATACGCAGTATTTT.

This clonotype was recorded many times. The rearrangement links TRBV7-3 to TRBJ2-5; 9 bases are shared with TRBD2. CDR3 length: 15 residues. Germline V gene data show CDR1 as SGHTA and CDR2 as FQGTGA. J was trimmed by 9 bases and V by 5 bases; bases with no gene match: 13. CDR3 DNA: TGTGCCAGCAGCCTGAGCGGGGGGACCCTTGGGGCCCAGTACTTC. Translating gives CASSLSGGTLGAQYF.

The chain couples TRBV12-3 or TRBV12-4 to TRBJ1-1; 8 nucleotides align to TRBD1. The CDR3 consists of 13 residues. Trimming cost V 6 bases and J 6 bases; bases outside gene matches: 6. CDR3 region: CASRLQGESEAFF. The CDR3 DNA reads TGTGCCAGCAGGCTACAGGGGGAATCTGAAGCTTTCTTT.

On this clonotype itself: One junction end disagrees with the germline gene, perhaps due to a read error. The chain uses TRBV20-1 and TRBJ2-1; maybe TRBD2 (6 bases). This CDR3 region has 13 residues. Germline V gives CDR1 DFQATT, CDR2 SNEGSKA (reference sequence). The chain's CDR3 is CSAPWDSHNEQFF. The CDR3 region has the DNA TGCAGTGCTCCATGGGACTCCCACAATGAGCAGTTCTTC.

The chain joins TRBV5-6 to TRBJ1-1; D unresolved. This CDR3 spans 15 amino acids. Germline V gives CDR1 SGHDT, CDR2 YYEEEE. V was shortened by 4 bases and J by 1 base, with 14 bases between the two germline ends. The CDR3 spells CASSPPRTANTEAFF. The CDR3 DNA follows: TGTGCCAGCAGCCCGCCCCGGACGGCGAACACTGAAGCTTTCTTT.

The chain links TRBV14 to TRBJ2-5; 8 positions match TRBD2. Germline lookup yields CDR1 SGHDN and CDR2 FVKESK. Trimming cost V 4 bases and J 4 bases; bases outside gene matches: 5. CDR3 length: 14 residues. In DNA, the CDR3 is TGTGCCAGCAGCCGAGCGGGAGTGGCAGAGACCCAGTACTTC. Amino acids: CASSRAGVAETQYF.

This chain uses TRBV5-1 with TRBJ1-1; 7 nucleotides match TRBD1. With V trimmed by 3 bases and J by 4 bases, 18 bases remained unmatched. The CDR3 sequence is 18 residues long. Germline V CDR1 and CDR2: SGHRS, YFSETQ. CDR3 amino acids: CASSWDHRGGFPSTEAFF. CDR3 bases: TGCGCCAGCAGCTGGGACCACAGGGGTGGGTTTCCGAGCACTGAAGCTTTCTTT.

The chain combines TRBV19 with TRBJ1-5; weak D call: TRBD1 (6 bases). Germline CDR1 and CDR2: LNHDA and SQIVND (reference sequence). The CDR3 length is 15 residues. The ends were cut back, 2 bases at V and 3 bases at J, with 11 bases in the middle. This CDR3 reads CASSIFSGANQPQHF. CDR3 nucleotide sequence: TGTGCCAGTAGTATATTTTCAGGGGCCAATCAGCCCCAGCATTTT.

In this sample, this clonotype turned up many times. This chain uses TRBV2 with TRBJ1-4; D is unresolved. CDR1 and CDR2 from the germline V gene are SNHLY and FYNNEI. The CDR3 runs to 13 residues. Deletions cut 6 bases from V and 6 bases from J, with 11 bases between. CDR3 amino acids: CASRVLMDEKLFF. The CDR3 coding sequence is TGTGCCAGCAGGGTCCTTATGGATGAAAAACTGTTTTTT.

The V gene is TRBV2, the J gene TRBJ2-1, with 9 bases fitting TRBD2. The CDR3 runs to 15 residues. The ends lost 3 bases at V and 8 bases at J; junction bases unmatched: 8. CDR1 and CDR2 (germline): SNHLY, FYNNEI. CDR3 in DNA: TGTGCCAGCAGTGATGGTCTAGCGGGATTTGATGAGCAGTTCTTC. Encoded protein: CASSDGLAGFDEQFF.

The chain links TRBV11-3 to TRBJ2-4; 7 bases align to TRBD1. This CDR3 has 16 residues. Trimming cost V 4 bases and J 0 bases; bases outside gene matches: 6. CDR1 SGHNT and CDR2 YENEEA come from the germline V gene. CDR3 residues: CASSSDRFLAKNIQYF. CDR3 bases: TGTGCCAGCAGCTCGGACAGGTTCCTAGCCAAAAACATTCAGTACTTC.

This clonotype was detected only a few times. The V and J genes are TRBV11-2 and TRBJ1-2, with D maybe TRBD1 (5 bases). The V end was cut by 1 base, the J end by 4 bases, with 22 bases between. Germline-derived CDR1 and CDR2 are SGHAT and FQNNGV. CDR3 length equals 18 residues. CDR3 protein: CASSLGVTVAARPYGYTF. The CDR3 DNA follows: TGTGCCAGCAGCTTAGGAGTGACAGTCGCTGCGCGTCCCTATGGCTACACCTTC. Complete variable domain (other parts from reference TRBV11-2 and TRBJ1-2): EAGVAQSPRYKIIEKRQSVAFWCNPISGHATLYWYQQILGQGPKLLIQFQNNGVVDDSQLPKDRFSAERLKGVDSTLKIQPAKLEDSAVYLCASSLGVTVAARPYGYTFGSGTRLTVV.

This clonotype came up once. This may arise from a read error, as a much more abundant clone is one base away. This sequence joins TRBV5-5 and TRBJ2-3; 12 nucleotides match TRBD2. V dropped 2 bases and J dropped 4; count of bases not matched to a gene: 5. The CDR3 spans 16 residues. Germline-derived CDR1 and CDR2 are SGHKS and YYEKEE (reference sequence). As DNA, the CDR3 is TGTGCCAGCAGCTTCCGACTAGCGGGAGAGGCAGATACGCAGTATTTT. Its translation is CASSFRLAGEADTQYF.

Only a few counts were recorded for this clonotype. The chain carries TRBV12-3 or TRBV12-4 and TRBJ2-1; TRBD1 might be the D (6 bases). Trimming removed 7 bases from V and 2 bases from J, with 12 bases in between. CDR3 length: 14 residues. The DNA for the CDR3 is TGTGCCAGCAAGGGGGAGACACCCTACAATGAGCAGTTCTTC. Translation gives CASKGETPYNEQFF.

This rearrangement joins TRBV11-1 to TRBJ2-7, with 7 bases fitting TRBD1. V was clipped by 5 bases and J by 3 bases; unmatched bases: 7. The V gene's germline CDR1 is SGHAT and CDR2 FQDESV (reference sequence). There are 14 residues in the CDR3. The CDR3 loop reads CASSPTGNFYEQYF. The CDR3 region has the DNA TGTGCCAGCAGCCCGACAGGGAATTTCTACGAGCAGTACTTC. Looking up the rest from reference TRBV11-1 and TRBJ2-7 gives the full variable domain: EAEVAQSPRYKITEKSQAVAFWCDPISGHATLYWYRQILGQGPELLVQFQDESVVDDSQLPKDRFSAERLKGVDSTLKIQPAELGDSAMYLCASSPTGNFYEQYFGPGTRLTVT.